Given below is one T cell receptor (beta chain) in context. Its antigen is unidentified. This CDR3 region has 14 residues. Trimming left V 4 bases short and J 4 bases short, with 13 bases between. Germline V gene lookup returns CDR1 MNHEY and CDR2 SMNVEV (reference sequence). The data derive from a study of shared clonotypes between healthy human individuals. Notes on the study in general: Shared clonotypes: roughly 5% naive CD4, under 4% naive CD8, about 2.2% memory CD4, 0.4% memory CD8.

The sorted-subset replicate PCRs were given around 0.2 ug DNA, which is 30,000 or so T cell genomes. How the authors handled the data: Filtering of immunoSEQ junctional sequences could not match full-length read filtering. Sequencing was performed with immunoSEQ multiplex PCR; in TCRdb, only in-frame clones are kept and a portion is missing. V, J and clone size are those of that table, while D and trimming were read from the DNA. The sample holds a few hundred thousand clones, 97% seen once. All donors were Caucasian adults living in Nashville, Tennessee. The receptor was isolated from a woman in her 30s in good health. This chain joins TRBV27 and TRBJ1-1; D uncertain. Sequencing was carried out using naive CD4+ T cells sorted from blood. Subset in this sample: CD45RA+ positively selected. The CDR3 DNA follows: TGTGCCAGCAGTTCCATCGGGAGGAGCACTGAAGCTTTCTTT. Its translation: CASSSIGRSTEAFF.